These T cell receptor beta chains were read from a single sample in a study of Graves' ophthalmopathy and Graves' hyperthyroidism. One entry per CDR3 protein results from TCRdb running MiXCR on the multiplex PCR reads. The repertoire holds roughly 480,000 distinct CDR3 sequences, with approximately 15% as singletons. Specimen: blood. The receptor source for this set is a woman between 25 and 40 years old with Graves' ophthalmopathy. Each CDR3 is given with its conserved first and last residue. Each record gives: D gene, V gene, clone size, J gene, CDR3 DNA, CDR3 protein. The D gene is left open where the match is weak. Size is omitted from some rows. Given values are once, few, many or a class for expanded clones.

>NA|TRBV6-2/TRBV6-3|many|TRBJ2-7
TGTGCCAGCAACCCGGACAGAGGTGGCTACGAGCAGTACTTC
CASNPDRGGYEQYF
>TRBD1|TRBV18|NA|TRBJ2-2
TGTGCCAGCTCATCACAGGGGGCCTTGAACACCGGGGAGCTGTCTTTT
CASSSQGALNTGELSF
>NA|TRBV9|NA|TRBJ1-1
TGTGCCAGCAGCGTGGGGGGGGGGTACTTGAACACTGAAGCTTTCTTT
CASSVGGGYLNTEAFF
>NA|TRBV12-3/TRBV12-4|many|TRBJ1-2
TGTGCCAGCAGTTATGGCAGCCTTGGCTACACCTTC
CASSYGSLGYTF
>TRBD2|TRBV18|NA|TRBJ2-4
TGTGCCAGCTCACCTCCGTTAGCGGGAGGCCAAGGAGCCAAAAACATTCAGTACTTC
CASSPPLAGGQGAKNIQYF
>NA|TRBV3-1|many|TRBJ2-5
TGTGCCAGCAGCCAAGACCTCCAGGGAGGCGAGACCCAGTACTTC
CASSQDLQGGETQYF
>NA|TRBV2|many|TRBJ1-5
TGTGCCAGCAGTGATGATCAGCCCCAGCATTTT
CASSDDQPQHF
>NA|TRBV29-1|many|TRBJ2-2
TGCAGCGTTGCTGGGCAGCAGAACACCGGGGAGCTGTTTTTT
CSVAGQQNTGELFF
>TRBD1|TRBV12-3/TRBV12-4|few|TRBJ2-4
TGTGCCAGCAGTTTAGCGAACCCGGGACAGGGGACCCCCCCGGGGAACATTCAGTACTTC
CASSLANPGQGTPPGNIQYF
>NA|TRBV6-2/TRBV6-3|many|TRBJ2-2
TGTGCCAGCAGTTACCACAGGTCCACGAACACCGGGGAGCTGTTTTTT
CASSYHRSTNTGELFF
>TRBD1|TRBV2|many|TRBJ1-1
TGTGCCAGCTCTGACAGGGGAGGGACTGAAGCTTTCTTT
CASSDRGGTEAFF
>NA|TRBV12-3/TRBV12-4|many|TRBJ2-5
TGTGCCAGCAGCCTGGGACTTAGGTCCCAAGAGACCCAGTACTTC
CASSLGLRSQETQYF
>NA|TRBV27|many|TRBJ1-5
TGTGCCAGCAGTTTATTCGCGACCCCCAACCAGGTCGGGCAGCCCCAGCATTTT
CASSLFATPNQVGQPQHF
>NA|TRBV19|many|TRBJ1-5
TGTGCCAGTGTTCCCCGCCCTGCCCAAGGCAATCAGCCCCAGCATTTT
CASVPRPAQGNQPQHF
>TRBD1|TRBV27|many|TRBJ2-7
TGTGCCAGCAGCTTCGGACAGGGCTGGCGCGAGCAGTACTTC
CASSFGQGWREQYF
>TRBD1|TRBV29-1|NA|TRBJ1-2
TGCAGCGTAGCCGGGACAGGGGAAGAGTGCGCCTTC
CSVAGTGEECAF
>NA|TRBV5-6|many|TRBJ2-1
TGTGCCAGCAGCTTGGCCATAGGGGATGAGCAGTTCTTC
CASSLAIGDEQFF
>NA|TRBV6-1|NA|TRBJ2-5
TGTGCCAGCCGTGGTAGTTGGGAGACCCAGTACTTC
CASRGSWETQYF
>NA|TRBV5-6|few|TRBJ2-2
TGTGCCAGCAGCTTGGGGAGCTTCGCCGGGGAGCTGTTTTTT
CASSLGSFAGELFF
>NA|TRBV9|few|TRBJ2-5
TGTGCCAGCAGCGTAGGAGGCACCAACCAAGAGACCCAGTACTTC
CASSVGGTNQETQYF
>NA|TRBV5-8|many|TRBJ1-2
TGTGCCAGCAGCTTCGGCATCTATGGCTACACCTTC
CASSFGIYGYTF
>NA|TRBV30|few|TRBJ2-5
TGTGCCTGGAGTGGACAGCTCCAAGAGACCCAGTACTTC
CAWSGQLQETQYF
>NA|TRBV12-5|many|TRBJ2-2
TGTGCTAGTTTGCTCCGGCCCGGGGAGCTGTTTTTT
CASLLRPGELFF
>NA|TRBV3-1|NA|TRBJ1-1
TGTGCCAGCAGCCAAGACCCCAGGGGCACTGAAGCTTTCTTT
CASSQDPRGTEAFF
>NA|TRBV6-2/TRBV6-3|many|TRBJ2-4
TGTGCCGCGGCTTCGGGGCCAAGAAACATTCAGTACTTC
CAAASGPRNIQYF
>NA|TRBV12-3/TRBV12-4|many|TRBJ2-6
TGTGCCAGCAGTTTTGGTGGGGCCGGGACAGGGGCCAACGTCCTGACTTTC
CASSFGGAGTGANVLTF
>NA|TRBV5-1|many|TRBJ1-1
TGCGCCAGCAGCTTCTTTCAGAGCACTGAAGCTTTCTTT
CASSFFQSTEAFF
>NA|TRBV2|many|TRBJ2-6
TGTGCCAGCAGCAGCACAGGACTGTGGCTCTCCGGGGCCAACGTCCTGACTTTC
CASSSTGLWLSGANVLTF
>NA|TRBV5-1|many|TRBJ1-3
TGCGCCAGCAGCTTGGCAGGGATCGGAAACACCATATATTTT
CASSLAGIGNTIYF
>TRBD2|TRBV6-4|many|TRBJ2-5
TGTGCCAGCAGTACCAGACTAGCGGGGGGGTCCTTAGGCGAGACCCAGTACTTC
CASSTRLAGGSLGETQYF
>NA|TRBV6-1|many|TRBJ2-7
TGTGCCAGCAGACTGGGCCTCAGCTCCTACGAGCAGTACTTC
CASRLGLSSYEQYF
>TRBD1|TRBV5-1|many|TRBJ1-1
TGCGCCAGCAGCTCCCGGGACAGGGTACTATCGAACACTGAAGCTTTCTTT
CASSSRDRVLSNTEAFF
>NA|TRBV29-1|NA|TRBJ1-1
TGCAGCGTGGCCCGGACAGAGAACACTGAAGCTTTCTTT
CSVARTENTEAFF
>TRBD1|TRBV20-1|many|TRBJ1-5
TGCAGTGCTCTACAGACAGGGGGATATCAGCCCCAGCATTTT
CSALQTGGYQPQHF
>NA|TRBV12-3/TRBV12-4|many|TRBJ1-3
TGTGCCAGCAGTTTAGCGGAAGACACCATATATTTT
CASSLAEDTIYF